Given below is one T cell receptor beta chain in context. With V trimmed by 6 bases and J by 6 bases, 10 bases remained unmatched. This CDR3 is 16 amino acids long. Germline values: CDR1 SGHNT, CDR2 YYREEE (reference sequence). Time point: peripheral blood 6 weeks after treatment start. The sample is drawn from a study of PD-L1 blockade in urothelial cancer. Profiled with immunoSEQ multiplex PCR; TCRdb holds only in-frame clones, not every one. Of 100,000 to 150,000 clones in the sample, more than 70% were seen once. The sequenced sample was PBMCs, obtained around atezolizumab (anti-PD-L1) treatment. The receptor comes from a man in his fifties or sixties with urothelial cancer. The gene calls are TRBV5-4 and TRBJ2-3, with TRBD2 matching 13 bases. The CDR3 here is CASTRLAGGSLDTQYF. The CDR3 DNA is TGTGCCAGCACTCGACTAGCGGGAGGTTCATTGGATACGCAGTATTTT.